The 9 T cell receptor beta chains given below trace back to one sample, sequenced in a study of cytomegalovirus exposure and HLA in healthy donors. 13 Jbeta primers and 60 Vbeta primers were used for the PCR. This table comes from immunoSEQ multiplex PCR, and its TCRdb copy is limited to in-frame clones, with some not included. This table has about 110,000 clones, 74% appearing once. The sample consisted of PBMCs. The origin of the receptors is a middle-aged man in good health and CMV-seropositive.

This clone was detected only a few times. The J gene is TRBJ2-7, the V gene TRBV5-1; maybe TRBD2 (5 bases). V lost 3 bases and J lost 3, with 13 bases in between. Per the germline V gene, CDR1 is SGHRS and CDR2 is YFSETQ. The CDR3 covers 14 residues. CDR3 DNA sequence: TGCGCCAGCAGCTCCCTAGGGAGCGACTACGAGCAGTACTTC. Its translation is CASSSLGSDYEQYF.

In this sample, this clone turned up a few times. This rearrangement joins TRBV11-2 to TRBJ2-7; TRBD1 agrees at 8 bases. The ends lost 1 base at V and 2 bases at J; junction bases unmatched: 7. There are 16 residues in the CDR3. CDR1 and CDR2 from the germline V gene are SGHAT and FQNNGV. CDR3 region: CASSLVLGQATYEQYF. CDR3 in DNA: TGTGCCAGCAGCTTAGTACTGGGACAGGCAACCTACGAGCAGTACTTC.

About this clone: At the DNA level, this CDR3 is encoded by other sequences in the same sample as well. V and J are TRBV7-8 and TRBJ2-7, with TRBD1 as a possible D gene (6 bases). The V and J ends lost 6 bases and 1 base respectively, with 16 bases between them. CDR1 is SGHVS and CDR2 is FQNEAQ in the germline V gene. This CDR3 is built from 15 residues. CDR3 in DNA: TGTGCCAGCAGTCCATTGGACAGCCGATCCTACGAGCAGTACTTC. This gives the protein CASSPLDSRSYEQYF.

The rearrangement joins TRBV5-6 to TRBJ2-1; D perhaps matches TRBD1 (5 bases). CDR3 length: 14 amino acids. V was pared by 0 bases and J by 5 bases, with 9 bases between. Germline V gene data show CDR1 as SGHDT and CDR2 as YYEEEE. CDR3 sequence reads: CASSLGRAHNEQFF. In DNA form, the CDR3 reads TGTGCCAGCAGCTTGGGCAGGGCACACAATGAGCAGTTCTTC.

The chain carries TRBV7-6 and TRBJ2-5; 8 bases line up with TRBD2. Losses at the gene ends were 10 bases for V and 4 bases for J; bases not matched to a gene: 8. Germline CDR1 SGHVS, CDR2 FNYEAQ. The CDR3 extends over 13 amino acids. Here the CDR3 DNA reads TGTGCCATCCGAGCGGGAGTGGGAGAGACCCAGTACTTC. Its translation is CAIRAGVGETQYF.

The J gene is TRBJ2-5, the V gene TRBV9, with TRBD2 identical over 15 bases. Trimming took 4 bases from V and 5 from J; bases not matched to a gene: 6. This CDR3 region has 16 residues. Per germline, CDR1 SGDLS and CDR2 YYNGEE. CDR3 protein: CASSRTSGGAEETQYF. For the CDR3, the DNA is TGTGCCAGCAGCAGGACTAGCGGGGGGGCAGAGGAGACCCAGTACTTC.

This clone was seen a few times. This sequence joins TRBV6-1 and TRBJ2-1; 9 bases fit TRBD2. Germline V gives CDR1 MNHNS, CDR2 SASEGT. V lost 2 bases, J lost 9 bases, and 8 bases stayed unmatched. This CDR3 is built from 15 residues. Here the CDR3 DNA reads TGTGCCAGCAGTGAACGAGTACTAGCGGGCGGTGAGCAGTTCTTC. Its translation is CASSERVLAGGEQFF.

The V gene is TRBV12-5, the J gene TRBJ2-3; a possible D gene is TRBD2 (5 bases). Deletions cut 4 bases from V and 6 bases from J, with 11 bases between. Germline V gene sequence: CDR1 LGHNT, CDR2 FRNRAP. The CDR3 sequence is 13 residues long. The CDR3 protein is CASGSEAADTQYF. The CDR3 DNA is TGTGCTAGTGGTTCGGAGGCTGCGGATACGCAGTATTTT.

Details on this clone: Other DNA sequences within the sample encode an identical CDR3. This chain joins TRBV9 and TRBJ2-3; D not certain. Looked up from germline, CDR1 is SGDLS and CDR2 is YYNGEE. CDR3 length: 13 residues. Trimming left V 3 bases short and J 5 bases short, with 10 bases between. The CDR3 region is CASSASGGDTQYF. CDR3 DNA: TGTGCCAGCAGCGCCTCGGGTGGAGATACGCAGTATTTT.